Listed here is a single T cell receptor beta chain. There are 15 residues in the CDR3. V shed 2 bases, J shed 2 bases, and the junction held 2 bases outside the gene matches. Looked up from germline, CDR1 is KGHSH and CDR2 is LQKENI. Generated by immunoSEQ multiplex PCR, the TCRdb table keeps only in-frame clones and is missing some. The sample consists of about 100,000 clones, 75% to 90% of them appearing once. This specimen belongs to a study of blood T cell repertoires in COVID-19. Across the whole study: Sites across the United States, Italy and Spain contributed samples from acute and convalescent COVID-19.

The Seattle patients joined while their infection was active and were tracked longitudinally afterward. This chain connects TRBV18 to TRBJ1-2; TRBD1 matches 10 bases. Sequenced material: peripheral blood. This receptor was identified in a woman between 45 and 65 years old with COVID-19, enrolled during active disease. CDR3 sequence (DNA): TGTGCCAGCTCACCAGGACAGGGGGAAAACTATGGCTACACCTTC. Its protein product is CASSPGQGENYGYTF.